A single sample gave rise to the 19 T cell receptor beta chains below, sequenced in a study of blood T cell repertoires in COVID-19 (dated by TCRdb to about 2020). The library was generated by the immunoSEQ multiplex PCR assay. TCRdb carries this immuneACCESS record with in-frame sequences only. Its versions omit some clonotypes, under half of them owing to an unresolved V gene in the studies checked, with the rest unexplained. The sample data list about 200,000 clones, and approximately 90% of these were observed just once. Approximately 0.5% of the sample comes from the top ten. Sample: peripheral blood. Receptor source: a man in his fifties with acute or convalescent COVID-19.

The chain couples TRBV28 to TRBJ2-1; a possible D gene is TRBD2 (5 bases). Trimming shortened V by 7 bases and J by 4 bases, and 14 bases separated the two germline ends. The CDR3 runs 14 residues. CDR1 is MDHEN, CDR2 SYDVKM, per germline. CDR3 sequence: CASILSGVYNEQFF. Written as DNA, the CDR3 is TGTGCCAGCATCCTCTCCGGGGTATACAATGAGCAGTTCTTC.

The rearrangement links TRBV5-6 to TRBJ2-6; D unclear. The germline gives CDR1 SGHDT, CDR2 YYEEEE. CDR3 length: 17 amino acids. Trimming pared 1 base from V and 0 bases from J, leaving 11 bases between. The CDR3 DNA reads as TGTGCCAGCAGCTTGAGTACAGAACTCTCTGGGGCCAACGTCCTGACTTTC. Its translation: CASSLSTELSGANVLTF.

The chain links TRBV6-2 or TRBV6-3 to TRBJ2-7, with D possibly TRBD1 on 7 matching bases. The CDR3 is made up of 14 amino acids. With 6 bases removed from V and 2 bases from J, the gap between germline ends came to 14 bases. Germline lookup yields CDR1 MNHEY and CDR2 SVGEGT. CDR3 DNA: TGTGCCAGCAGCACCCAGGGGGGTACCTACGAGCAGTACGTC. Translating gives CASSTQGGTYEQYV.

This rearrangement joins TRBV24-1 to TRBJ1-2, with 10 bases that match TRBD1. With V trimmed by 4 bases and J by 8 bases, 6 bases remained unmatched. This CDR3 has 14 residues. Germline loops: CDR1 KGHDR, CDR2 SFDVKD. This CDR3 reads CATSDPGTGVGYTF. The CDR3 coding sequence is TGTGCCACCAGTGACCCAGGGACAGGGGTCGGCTACACCTTC.

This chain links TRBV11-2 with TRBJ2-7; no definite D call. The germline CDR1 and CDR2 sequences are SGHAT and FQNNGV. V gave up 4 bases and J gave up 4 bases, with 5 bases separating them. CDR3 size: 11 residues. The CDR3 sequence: CASSSSYEQYF. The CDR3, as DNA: TGTGCCAGCAGCTCCTCTTACGAGCAGTACTTC. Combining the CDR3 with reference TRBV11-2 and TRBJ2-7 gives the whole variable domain EAGVAQSPRYKIIEKRQSVAFWCNPISGHATLYWYQQILGQGPKLLIQFQNNGVVDDSQLPKDRFSAERLKGVDSTLKIQPAKLEDSAVYLCASSSSYEQYFGPGTRLTVT.

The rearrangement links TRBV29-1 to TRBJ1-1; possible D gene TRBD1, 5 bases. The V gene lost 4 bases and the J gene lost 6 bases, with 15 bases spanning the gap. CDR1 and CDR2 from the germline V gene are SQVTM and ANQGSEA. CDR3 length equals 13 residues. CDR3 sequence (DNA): TGCAGCGTTGCGCGGGACGAGGAGGCTGAAGCTTTCTTT. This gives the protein CSVARDEEAEAFF. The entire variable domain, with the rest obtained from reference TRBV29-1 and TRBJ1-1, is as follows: SAVISQKPSRDICQRGTSLTIQCQVDSQVTMMFWYRQQPGQSLTLIATANQGSEATYESGFVIDKFPISRPNLTFSTLTVSNMSPEDSSIYLCSVARDEEAEAFFGQGTRLTVV.

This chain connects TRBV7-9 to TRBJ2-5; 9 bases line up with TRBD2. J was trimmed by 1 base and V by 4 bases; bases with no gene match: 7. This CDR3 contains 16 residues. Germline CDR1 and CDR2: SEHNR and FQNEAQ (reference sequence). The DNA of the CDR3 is TGTGCCAGCAGCTCAACAAGCGGGGGGATCCAAGAGACCCAGTACTTC. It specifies CASSSTSGGIQETQYF.

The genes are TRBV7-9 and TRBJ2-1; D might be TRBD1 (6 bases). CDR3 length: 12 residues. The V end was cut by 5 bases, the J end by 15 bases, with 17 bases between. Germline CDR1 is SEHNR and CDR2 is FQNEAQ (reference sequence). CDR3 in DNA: TGTGCCAGCAGCCCGAAGACAGGCTCCCCGTTCTTC. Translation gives CASSPKTGSPFF.

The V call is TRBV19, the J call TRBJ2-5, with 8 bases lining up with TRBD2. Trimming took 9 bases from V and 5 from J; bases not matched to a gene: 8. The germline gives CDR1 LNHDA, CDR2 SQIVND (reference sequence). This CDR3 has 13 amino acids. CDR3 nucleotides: TGTGCCAGCCAGGGACTAGTCTGGGAGACCCAGTACTTC. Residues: CASQGLVWETQYF.

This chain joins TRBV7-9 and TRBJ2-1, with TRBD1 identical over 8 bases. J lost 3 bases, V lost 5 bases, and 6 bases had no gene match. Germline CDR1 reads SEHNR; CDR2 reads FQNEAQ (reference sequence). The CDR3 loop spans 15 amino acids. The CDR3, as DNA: TGTGCCAGCAGCCCAGGACAGGGAATCTACAATGAGCAGTTCTTC. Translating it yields CASSPGQGIYNEQFF.

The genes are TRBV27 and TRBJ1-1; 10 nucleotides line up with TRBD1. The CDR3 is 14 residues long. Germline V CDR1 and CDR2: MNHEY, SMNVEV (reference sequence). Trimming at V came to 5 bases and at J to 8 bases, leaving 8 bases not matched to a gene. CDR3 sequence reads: CASSAVRDRGEAFF. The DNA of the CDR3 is TGTGCCAGCAGTGCTGTCCGGGACAGGGGCGAAGCTTTCTTT.

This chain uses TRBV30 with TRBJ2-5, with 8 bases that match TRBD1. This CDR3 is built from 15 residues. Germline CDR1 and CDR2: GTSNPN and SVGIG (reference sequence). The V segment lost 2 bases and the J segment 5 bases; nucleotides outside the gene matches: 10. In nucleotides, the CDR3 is TGTGCCTGGAGTACCCCCAGGGGGCTGGGTGAGACCCAGTACTTC. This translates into CAWSTPRGLGETQYF.

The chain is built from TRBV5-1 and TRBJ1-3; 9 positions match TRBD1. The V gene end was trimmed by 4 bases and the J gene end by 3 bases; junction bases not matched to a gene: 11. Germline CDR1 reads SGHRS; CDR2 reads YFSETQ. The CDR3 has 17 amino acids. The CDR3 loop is CASSINPQGAGGNTIYF. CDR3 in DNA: TGCGCCAGCAGCATAAACCCACAGGGGGCAGGTGGAAACACCATATATTTT.

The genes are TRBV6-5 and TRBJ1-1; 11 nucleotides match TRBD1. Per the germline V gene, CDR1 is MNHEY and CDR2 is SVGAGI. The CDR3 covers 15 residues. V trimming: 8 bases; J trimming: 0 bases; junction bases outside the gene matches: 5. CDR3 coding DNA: TGTGCCAGCCGACGGACAGGGGGCATGAACACTGAAGCTTTCTTT. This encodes CASRRTGGMNTEAFF.

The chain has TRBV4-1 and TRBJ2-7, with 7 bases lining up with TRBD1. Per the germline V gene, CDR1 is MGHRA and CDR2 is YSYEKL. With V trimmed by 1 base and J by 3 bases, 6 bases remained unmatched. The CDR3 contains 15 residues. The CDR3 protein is CASSQGRGSIYEQYV. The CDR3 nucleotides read TGCGCCAGCAGCCAAGGCAGGGGGTCAATCTACGAGCAGTACGTC.

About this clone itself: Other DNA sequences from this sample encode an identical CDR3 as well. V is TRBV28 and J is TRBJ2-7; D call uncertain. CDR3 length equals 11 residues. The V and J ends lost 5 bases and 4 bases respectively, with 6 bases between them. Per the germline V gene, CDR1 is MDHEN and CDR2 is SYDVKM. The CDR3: CASSSRYEQYF. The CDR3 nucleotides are TGTGCCAGCAGTAGCCGATACGAGCAGTACTTC.

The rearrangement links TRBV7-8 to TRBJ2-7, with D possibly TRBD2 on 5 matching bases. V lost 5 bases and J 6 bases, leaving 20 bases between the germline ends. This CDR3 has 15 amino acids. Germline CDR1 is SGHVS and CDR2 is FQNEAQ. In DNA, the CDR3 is TGTGCCAGCAGCCCTACTTCGGGATCTTTTAGCGAGCAGTACTTC. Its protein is CASSPTSGSFSEQYF.

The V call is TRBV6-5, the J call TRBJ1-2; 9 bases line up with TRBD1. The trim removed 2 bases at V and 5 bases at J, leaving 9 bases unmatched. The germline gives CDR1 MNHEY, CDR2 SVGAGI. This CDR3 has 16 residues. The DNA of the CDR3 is TGTGCCAGCAGTTACATCCCGGGACAGGGAGAGTATGGCTACACCTTC. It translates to CASSYIPGQGEYGYTF.

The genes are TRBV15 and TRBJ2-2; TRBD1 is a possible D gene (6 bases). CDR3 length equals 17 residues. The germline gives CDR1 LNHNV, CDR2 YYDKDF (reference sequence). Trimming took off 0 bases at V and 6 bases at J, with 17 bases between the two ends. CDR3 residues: CATSRDMDSLDPGELFF. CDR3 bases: TGTGCCACCAGCAGAGATATGGACAGCCTCGATCCCGGGGAGCTGTTTTTT.